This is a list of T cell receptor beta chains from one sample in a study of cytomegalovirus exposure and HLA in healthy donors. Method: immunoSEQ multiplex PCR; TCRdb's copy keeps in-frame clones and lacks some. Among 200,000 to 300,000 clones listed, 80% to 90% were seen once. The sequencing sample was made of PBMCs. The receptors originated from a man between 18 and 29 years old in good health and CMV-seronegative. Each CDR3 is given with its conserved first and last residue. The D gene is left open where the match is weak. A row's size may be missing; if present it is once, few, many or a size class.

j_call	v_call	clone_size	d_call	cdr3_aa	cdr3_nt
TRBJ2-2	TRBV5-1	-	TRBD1	CASSSGTATGELFF	TGCGCCAGCAGCTCCGGGACAGCAACCGGGGAGCTGTTTTTT
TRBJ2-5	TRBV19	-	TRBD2	CASRKRGGEETQYF	TGTGCCAGTAGAAAGCGGGGGGGCGAGGAGACCCAGTACTTC
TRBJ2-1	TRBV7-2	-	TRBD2	CASSLRNQKLAGGRNEQFF	TGTGCCAGCAGCTTAAGGAACCAAAAACTAGCGGGAGGTCGCAATGAGCAGTTCTTC
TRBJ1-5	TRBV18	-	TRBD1	CASSPGTGVKQPQHF	TGTGCCAGCTCACCCGGGACAGGGGTAAAACAGCCCCAGCATTTT
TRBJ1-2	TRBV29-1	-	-	CSVEQGVDGYTF	TGCAGCGTAGAACAGGGTGTGGACGGCTACACCTTC
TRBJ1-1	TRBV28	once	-	CASKPDRNTEAFF	TGTGCCAGCAAACCGGACAGGAACACTGAAGCTTTCTTT
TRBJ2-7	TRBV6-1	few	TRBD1	CASSETGTAAYEQYF	TGTGCCAGCAGTGAAACCGGGACAGCAGCCTACGAGCAGTACTTC
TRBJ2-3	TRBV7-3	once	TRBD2	CASSLGGSGTDTQYF	TGTGCCAGCAGCTTAGGCGGGAGTGGCACAGATACGCAGTATTTT
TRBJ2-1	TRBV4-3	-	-	CASSQGFGSSYNEQFF	TGCGCCAGCAGCCAAGGGTTCGGTAGCTCCTACAATGAGCAGTTCTTC
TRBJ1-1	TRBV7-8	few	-	CASSPHGREAFF	TGTGCCAGCAGCCCCCATGGGCGGGAGGCTTTCTTT
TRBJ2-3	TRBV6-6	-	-	CASSRGLIDTQYF	TGTGCCAGCTCCCGGGGGTTAATAGATACGCAGTATTTT
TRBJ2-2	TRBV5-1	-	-	CASSLAETGELFF	TGCGCCAGCAGCTTGGCCGAGACCGGGGAGCTGTTTTTT
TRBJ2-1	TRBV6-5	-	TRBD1	CASGLTGDNEQFF	TGTGCCAGCGGATTGACAGGGGACAATGAGCAGTTCTTC
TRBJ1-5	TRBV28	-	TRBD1	CASMTGAQPQHF	TGTGCCAGCATGACAGGGGCTCAGCCCCAGCATTTT
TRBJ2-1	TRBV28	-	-	CASSLWLEGGEQFF	TGTGCCAGCAGTTTATGGTTGGAAGGGGGTGAGCAGTTCTTC